A selection of T cell receptor beta chains follows, all from one sample in a study of OX40 agonist ivuxolimab in advanced cancers. TCRdb keeps only in-frame clones here, not all; method: immunoSEQ multiplex PCR. The repertoire includes more than 65,000 clones, about 88% of them detected once, and 0.65% to 0.8% sits in the top ten. The sequences come from CD4+ or CD8+ T cells sorted from blood, collected in a trial of the OX40 agonist ivuxolimab. The receptors come from an adult with an advanced solid tumor such as melanoma, head and neck, liver or kidney cancer. Both conserved end residues are part of each CDR3. A D gene is named only where the DNA matches it firmly. The size field is filled for only some rows; it gives once, few, many or a size class.

j_call: TRBJ1-1; v_call: TRBV6-1; clone_size: few; d_call: -; cdr3_aa: CASTESYSNEAFF; cdr3_nt: TGTGCCAGCACGGAGAGTTACAGTAATGAAGCTTTCTTT
j_call: TRBJ1-2; v_call: TRBV9; clone_size: -; d_call: -; cdr3_aa: CASSAGQTYGYTF; cdr3_nt: TGTGCCAGCAGCGCCGGACAGACCTATGGCTACACCTTC
j_call: TRBJ1-2; v_call: TRBV6-5; clone_size: -; d_call: -; cdr3_aa: CASRGNGGYTF; cdr3_nt: TGTGCCAGCAGGGGGAATGGTGGCTACACCTTC
j_call: TRBJ1-1; v_call: TRBV5-8; clone_size: -; d_call: TRBD1; cdr3_aa: CASSQDRGTVNTEAFF; cdr3_nt: TGTGCCAGCAGCCAGGACAGGGGAACCGTGAACACTGAAGCTTTCTTT
j_call: TRBJ1-6; v_call: TRBV30; clone_size: -; d_call: TRBD1; cdr3_aa: CAWSATGTGDSPLHF; cdr3_nt: TGTGCCTGGAGCGCAACCGGGACAGGGGATTCACCCCTCCACTTT
j_call: TRBJ1-6; v_call: TRBV7-2; clone_size: -; d_call: -; cdr3_aa: CASRFPGDGARALHF; cdr3_nt: TGTGCCAGCAGGTTCCCTGGGGACGGCGCCCGGGCCCTCCACTTT
j_call: TRBJ2-7; v_call: TRBV21-1; clone_size: -; d_call: -; cdr3_aa: CASSKAQVGLEGYEQYF; cdr3_nt: TGTGCCAGCAGCAAAGCCCAGGTCGGACTAGAGGGCTACGAGCAGTACTTC
j_call: TRBJ2-1; v_call: TRBV9; clone_size: -; d_call: TRBD2; cdr3_aa: CASSGTSGIYNEQFF; cdr3_nt: TGTGCCAGCAGCGGGACTAGCGGGATCTACAATGAGCAGTTCTTC
j_call: TRBJ1-2; v_call: TRBV5-1; clone_size: -; d_call: TRBD1; cdr3_aa: CASSTDRDGYTF; cdr3_nt: TGCGCCAGCAGCACCGACAGGGATGGCTACACCTTC
j_call: TRBJ1-6; v_call: TRBV6-5; clone_size: few; d_call: -; cdr3_aa: CASSYPVPNSPLHF; cdr3_nt: TGTGCCAGCAGTTACCCCGTCCCGAATTCACCCCTCCACTTT
j_call: TRBJ1-1; v_call: TRBV11-3; clone_size: -; d_call: TRBD1; cdr3_aa: CASSPQGASTNEAFF; cdr3_nt: TGTGCCAGCAGCCCACAGGGGGCTTCTACGAATGAAGCTTTCTTT
j_call: TRBJ2-2; v_call: TRBV5-1; clone_size: -; d_call: -; cdr3_aa: CASSQQEASTGELFF; cdr3_nt: TGCGCCAGCAGCCAACAGGAAGCATCGACCGGGGAGCTGTTTTTT
j_call: TRBJ2-7; v_call: TRBV7-8; clone_size: -; d_call: TRBD2; cdr3_aa: CASSLALLTSGDEQYF; cdr3_nt: TGTGCCAGCAGCTTAGCGCTACTGACTAGCGGAGACGAGCAGTACTTC
j_call: TRBJ2-2; v_call: TRBV18; clone_size: -; d_call: -; cdr3_aa: CASSLHLDTNRNTGELFF; cdr3_nt: TGTGCCAGCTCACTTCACTTGGACACCAACCGGAACACCGGGGAGCTGTTTTTT
j_call: TRBJ2-7; v_call: TRBV5-1; clone_size: -; d_call: TRBD2; cdr3_aa: CASSLGGTSGYEQYF; cdr3_nt: TGCGCCAGCAGCTTGGGGGGGACTAGCGGGTACGAGCAGTACTTC
j_call: TRBJ1-4; v_call: TRBV7-9; clone_size: few; d_call: TRBD1; cdr3_aa: CASSSGQGDALNEKLFF; cdr3_nt: TGTGCCAGCAGCTCGGGACAGGGGGACGCACTTAATGAAAAACTGTTTTTT
j_call: TRBJ2-1; v_call: TRBV5-1; clone_size: -; d_call: -; cdr3_aa: CASSLFRASNEQFF; cdr3_nt: TGCGCCAGCAGCTTGTTCAGGGCCAGCAATGAGCAGTTCTTC
j_call: TRBJ2-4; v_call: TRBV11-3; clone_size: -; d_call: -; cdr3_aa: CASSFRFRISKNIQYF; cdr3_nt: TGTGCCAGCAGCTTCCGTTTCCGGATATCCAAAAACATTCAGTACTTC